The clone carrying this TCR beta chain appeared once. The authors' processing: Reference gene primer amplification gave nucleated cell count estimates. Clones were read by immunoSEQ multiplex PCR, and TCRdb kept only the in-frame ones, dropping some. That table furnishes V, J and clone size, whereas the DNA furnished D and trimming. Here the sample spans about 140,000 clones, 75% to 90% being singletons. This specimen comes from a study of blood T cell repertoires in COVID-19. This CDR3 comprises 12 residues. V lost 6 bases and J lost 8; bases outside the gene matches: 5. The germline CDR1 and CDR2 sequences are MNHEY and SVGEGT.

The origin of this receptor is a woman of 80 years or more with acute or convalescent COVID-19. V and J are TRBV6-2 or TRBV6-3 and TRBJ1-2, with 8 bases matching TRBD1. Sequenced sample: peripheral blood. This chain's CDR3 is CASSPGGWGYTF. For the CDR3, the DNA is TGTGCCAGCAGCCCAGGGGGCTGGGGCTACACCTTC.